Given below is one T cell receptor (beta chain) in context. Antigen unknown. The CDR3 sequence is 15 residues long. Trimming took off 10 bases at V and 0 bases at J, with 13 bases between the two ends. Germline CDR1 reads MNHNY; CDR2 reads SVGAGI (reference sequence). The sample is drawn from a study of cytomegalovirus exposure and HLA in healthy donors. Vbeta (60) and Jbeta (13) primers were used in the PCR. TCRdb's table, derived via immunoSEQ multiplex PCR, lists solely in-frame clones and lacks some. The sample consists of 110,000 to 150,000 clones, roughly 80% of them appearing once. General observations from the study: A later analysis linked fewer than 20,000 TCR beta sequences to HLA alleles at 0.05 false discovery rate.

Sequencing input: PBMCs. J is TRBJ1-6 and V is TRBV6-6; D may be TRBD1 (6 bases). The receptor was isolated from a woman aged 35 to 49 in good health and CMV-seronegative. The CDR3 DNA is TGTGCCAACCCGACAGGAAACTCCTATAATTCACCCCTCCACTTT. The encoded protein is CANPTGNSYNSPLHF.